These 22 T cell receptor beta chains came from one sample sequenced in a study of cytomegalovirus exposure and HLA in healthy donors. PCR involved 60 Vbeta and 13 Jbeta primers. The protocol was immunoSEQ multiplex PCR, while the TCRdb copy is restricted to in-frame clones and leaves out a portion. The data hold 35,000 to 50,000 clones, with about 47% observed a single time. The specimen sequenced was PBMCs. The receptors here all came from a human donor in good health.

The rearrangement links TRBV6-5 to TRBJ2-1; D call uncertain. The ends were cut back, 1 base at V and 8 bases at J, with 9 bases in the middle. This CDR3 region has 13 residues. CDR1 and CDR2 from the germline V gene are MNHEY and SVGAGI. CDR3 nucleotide sequence: TGTGCCAGCAGTTACTTCGGGTTCTATGAGCAGTTCTTC. Its translation: CASSYFGFYEQFF.

This rearrangement joins TRBV14 to TRBJ1-1; D gene unclear. The CDR3 extends over 12 amino acids. The V end was cut by 1 base, the J end by 7 bases, with 7 bases between. Germline V gives CDR1 SGHDN, CDR2 FVKESK. The CDR3: CASSQVYSEAFF. The CDR3 region has the DNA TGTGCCAGCAGCCAAGTGTACAGTGAAGCTTTCTTT.

The genes are TRBV28 and TRBJ1-2; TRBD1 might be the D (6 bases). CDR1 and CDR2 from the germline V gene are MDHEN and SYDVKM. CDR3 length equals 15 residues. Trimming pared 7 bases from V and 6 bases from J, leaving 21 bases between. Here the CDR3 DNA reads TGTGCCAGCACCAATGGGGGCGACGGCGACGATGGCTACACCTTC. Translating gives CASTNGGDGDDGYTF.

The chain links TRBV9 to TRBJ1-3; possibly TRBD1 for D (5 bases). Trimming pared 1 base from V and 0 bases from J, leaving 11 bases between. CDR3 size: 16 residues. Per the germline V gene, CDR1 is SGDLS and CDR2 is YYNGEE. The CDR3 reads CASSVHGGISGNTIYF. Here the CDR3 DNA reads TGTGCCAGCAGCGTACATGGGGGGATCTCTGGAAACACCATATATTTT.

J is TRBJ1-5 and V is TRBV6-5, with 11 bases aligning to TRBD1. Germline V lookup: CDR1 MNHEY, CDR2 SVGAGI. The CDR3 contains 15 residues. The ends lost 5 bases at V and 5 bases at J; junction bases unmatched: 5. The CDR3 nucleotides read TGTGCCAGCAGTGGCCGGGACAGGGGGTATCAGCCCCAGCATTTT. This gives the protein CASSGRDRGYQPQHF.

A few counts support this clone. The CDR3 DNA reads as TGTGCCATCAGCGACAGGGGAGATACGCAGTATTTT. This encodes CAISDRGDTQYF. The V gene is TRBV10-3, the J gene TRBJ2-3; 8 positions match TRBD1. V shed 6 bases, J shed 5 bases, and the junction held 1 base outside the gene matches. The CDR3 extends over 12 amino acids. CDR1 is ENHRY, CDR2 SYGVKD, per germline.

The V gene is TRBV13, the J gene TRBJ2-7; tentatively, D is TRBD2 (5 bases). V lost 5 bases and J 0 bases, leaving 17 bases between the germline ends. This CDR3 region has 16 residues. CDR1 is PRHDT, CDR2 FYEKMQ, per germline (reference sequence). This chain's CDR3 is CASSPRGQANSYEQYF. CDR3 in DNA: TGTGCCAGCAGCCCCCGAGGGCAGGCAAACTCCTACGAGCAGTACTTC.

A single count supports this clone. The rearrangement uses TRBV6-5 and TRBJ2-1; no clear D gene. The CDR3 spans 13 residues. Germline CDR1 and CDR2: MNHEY and SVGAGI. The germline V and J ends were trimmed by 5 bases and 2 bases, with 7 bases remaining between them. CDR3 in DNA: TGTGCCAGCAGTCCACTCCCCTACAATGAGCAGTTCTTC. Protein sequence: CASSPLPYNEQFF.

The chain joins TRBV28 to TRBJ1-4; 9 bases align to TRBD1. With 7 bases clipped from V and 8 bases from J, the junction kept 8 bases outside the gene matches. The germline gives CDR1 MDHEN, CDR2 SYDVKM. The CDR3 is 14 residues long. The DNA for the CDR3 is TGTGCCAGCACAGAGGGACAGGGCATCGAAAAACTGTTTTTT. This sequence encodes CASTEGQGIEKLFF.

The J gene is TRBJ1-4, the V gene TRBV5-1; 9 bases line up with TRBD1. V was clipped by 3 bases and J by 4 bases; unmatched bases: 1. This CDR3 comprises 14 residues. Germline-derived CDR1 and CDR2 are SGHRS and YFSETQ. The DNA for the CDR3 is TGCGCCAGCAGCTGGGACAGGGTTAATGAAAAACTGTTTTTT. Encoded protein: CASSWDRVNEKLFF.

This sequence joins TRBV6-1 and TRBJ1-2; D perhaps matches TRBD1 (6 bases). V was cut by 4 bases and J by 8 bases, with 20 bases left in between. Germline V gives CDR1 MNHNS, CDR2 SASEGT. This CDR3 comprises 15 residues. The CDR3 region is CASSAMSTGMYGYTF. CDR3 DNA sequence: TGTGCCAGCAGTGCCATGAGCACAGGGATGTACGGCTACACCTTC.

This clone occurred a few times. The J gene is TRBJ2-3, the V gene TRBV6-6; D possibly corresponds to TRBD2 (5 bases). The germline V gene encodes CDR1 MNHNY and CDR2 SVGAGI (reference sequence). The CDR3 sequence is 13 residues long. V lost 6 bases and J 6 bases, leaving 13 bases between the germline ends. In nucleotides, the CDR3 is TGTGCCAGCAGAATCCCGCCGGGGGATACGCAGTATTTT. Its translation is CASRIPPGDTQYF.

V usage is TRBV14 and J usage is TRBJ1-1, with D maybe TRBD1 (6 bases). V was clipped by 3 bases and J by 3 bases, with 14 bases between them. Germline V lookup: CDR1 SGHDN, CDR2 FVKESK. CDR3 size: 15 residues. CDR3 coding DNA: TGTGCCAGCAGCCATAACAGGGAGAGGTACACTGAAGCTTTCTTT. Its protein product is CASSHNRERYTEAFF.

This clone showed up just a few times. CDR3 region: CASSLPRAGEEKLFF. CDR3 in DNA: TGTGCCAGCAGCTTACCCCGGGCAGGGGAAGAAAAACTGTTTTTT. V gene TRBV7-9 combines with J gene TRBJ1-4; D is perhaps TRBD1 (6 bases). CDR3 size: 15 residues. The germline CDR1 and CDR2 sequences are SEHNR and FQNEAQ (reference sequence). Trimming stripped 2 bases from V and 8 bases from J, with 15 bases between.

In this sample, this clone turned up once. The chain carries TRBV25-1 and TRBJ1-4; TRBD1 might be the D (5 bases). CDR1 is MGHDK, CDR2 SYGVNS, per germline. The CDR3 runs to 15 residues. Trimming left V 0 bases short and J 3 bases short, with 8 bases between. As DNA, the CDR3 is TGTGCCAGCAGTGAATATCAGACAGCTAATGAAAAACTGTTTTTT. Its translation: CASSEYQTANEKLFF.

The chain employs TRBV7-3 and TRBJ1-1; 7 nucleotides line up with TRBD1. V trimming: 5 bases; J trimming: 8 bases; junction bases outside the gene matches: 5. This CDR3 is 12 amino acids long. Germline CDR1 reads SGHTA; CDR2 reads FQGTGA. The CDR3 bases are TGTGCCAGCAGCCCTTCGGGACAGGAAGCTTTCTTT. Translating gives CASSPSGQEAFF.

This clone appeared a single time. No conserved phenylalanine or tryptophan ends this CDR3, so it is likely a read error. This rearrangement joins TRBV7-3 to TRBJ2-7; 7 nucleotides align to TRBD1. CDR3 length: 16 amino acids. J was trimmed by 0 bases and V by 5 bases; bases with no gene match: 10. CDR1 and CDR2 (germline): SGHTA, FQGTGA. The CDR3 DNA reads as TGTGCCAGCAGCCTCGGAACAGGGGCAAGCTCCTACGAGCAGTACCTC. Translated, it gives CASSLGTGASSYEQYL.

This rearrangement joins TRBV7-2 to TRBJ2-7; D might be TRBD1 (7 bases). Germline CDR1 SGHTA, CDR2 FQGNSA. The CDR3 consists of 14 residues. The germline V and J ends were trimmed by 3 bases and 7 bases, with 16 bases remaining between them. CDR3 residues: CASSFGTAGGEQYF. Written as DNA, the CDR3 is TGTGCCAGCAGCTTCGGGACAGCGGGCGGGGAGCAGTACTTC.

V is TRBV18 and J is TRBJ2-7; 8 bases map to TRBD1. V lost 5 bases to trimming and J lost 7 bases; unmatched junction nucleotides: 10. There are 14 residues in the CDR3. The germline V gene has CDR1 KGHSH and CDR2 LQKENI. As DNA, the CDR3 is TGTGCCAGCTCAGACGGACAGGGAACGGAGGAGCAGTACTTC. This translates into CASSDGQGTEEQYF.

This clone was observed a few times. The V call is TRBV5-1, the J call TRBJ2-2; TRBD1 aligns across 10 bases. The CDR3 covers 17 residues. Germline-derived CDR1 and CDR2 are SGHRS and YFSETQ. The V and J ends lost 4 bases and 4 bases, in that order; junction bases with no gene match: 10. The DNA of the CDR3 is TGCGCCAGCAGCGGCTCCGGGACAGGGGTCCGCACCGGGGAGCTGTTTTTT. Residues: CASSGSGTGVRTGELFF.

The chain employs TRBV29-1 and TRBJ2-1; no clear D. Trimming took 6 bases from V and 6 from J, leaving 12 bases between them. CDR1 is SQVTM, CDR2 ANQGSEA, per germline. This CDR3 spans 12 amino acids. The DNA for the CDR3 is TGCAGCGTCTCGTTTTTAGCCAATGAGCAGTTCTTC. Translation gives CSVSFLANEQFF.

The genes are TRBV19 and TRBJ1-2; no clear D gene. Germline CDR1 reads LNHDA; CDR2 reads SQIVND (reference sequence). The CDR3 totals 14 residues. V gave up 6 bases and J gave up 4 bases, with 15 bases separating them. CDR3 DNA: TGTGCCAGTAGGACAAAGCGGGGTGCCTATGGCTACACCTTC. Translated: CASRTKRGAYGYTF. Full variable domain (remainder filled in from reference TRBV19 and TRBJ1-2): DGGITQSPKYLFRKEGQNVTLSCEQNLNHDAMYWYRQDPGQGLRLIYYSQIVNDFQKGDIAEGYSVSREKKESFPLTVTSAQKNPTAFYLCASRTKRGAYGYTFGSGTRLTVV.